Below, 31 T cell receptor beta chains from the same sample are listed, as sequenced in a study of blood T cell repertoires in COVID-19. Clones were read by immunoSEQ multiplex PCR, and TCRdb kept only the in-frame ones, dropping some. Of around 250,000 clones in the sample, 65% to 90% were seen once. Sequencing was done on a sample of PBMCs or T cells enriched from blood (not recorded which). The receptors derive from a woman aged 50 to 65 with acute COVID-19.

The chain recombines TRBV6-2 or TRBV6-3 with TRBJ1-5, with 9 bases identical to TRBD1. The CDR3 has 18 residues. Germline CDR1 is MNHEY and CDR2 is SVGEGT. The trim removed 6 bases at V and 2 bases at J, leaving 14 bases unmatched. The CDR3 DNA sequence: TGTGCCAGCAGCCCCTCAAACACAGGGGGCATTGGCAATCAGCCCCAGCATTTT. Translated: CASSPSNTGGIGNQPQHF.

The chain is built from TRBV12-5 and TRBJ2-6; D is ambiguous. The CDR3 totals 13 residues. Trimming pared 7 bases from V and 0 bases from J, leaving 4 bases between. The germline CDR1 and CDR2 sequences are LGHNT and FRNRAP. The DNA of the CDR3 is TGTGCTAGTGCCCACTCTGGGGCCAACGTCCTGACTTTC. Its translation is CASAHSGANVLTF.

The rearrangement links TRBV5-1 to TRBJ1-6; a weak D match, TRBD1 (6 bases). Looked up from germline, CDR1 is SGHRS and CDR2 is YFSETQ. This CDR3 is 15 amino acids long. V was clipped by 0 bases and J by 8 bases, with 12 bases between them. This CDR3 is CASSLEDRTDSPLHF. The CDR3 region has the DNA TGCGCCAGCAGCTTGGAAGACAGGACCGATTCACCCCTCCACTTT.

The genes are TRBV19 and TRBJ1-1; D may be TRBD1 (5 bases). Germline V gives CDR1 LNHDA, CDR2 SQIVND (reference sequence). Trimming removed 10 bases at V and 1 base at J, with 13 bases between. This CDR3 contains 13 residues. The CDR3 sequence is CATKLQENTEAFF. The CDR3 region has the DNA TGTGCCACTAAATTACAGGAGAACACTGAAGCTTTCTTT.

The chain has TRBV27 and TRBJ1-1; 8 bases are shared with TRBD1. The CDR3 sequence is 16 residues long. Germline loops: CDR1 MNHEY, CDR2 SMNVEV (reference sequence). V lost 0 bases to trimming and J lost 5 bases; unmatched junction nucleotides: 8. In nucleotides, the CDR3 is TGTGCCAGCAGTTTATCTTGGACAGGGCTGAGTACTGAAGCTTTCTTT. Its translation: CASSLSWTGLSTEAFF.

Written as DNA, the CDR3 is TGTGCCAGCAGTTTAGGGTGGGGAGGACCGGGCACTGAAGCTTTCTTT. Translated, it gives CASSLGWGGPGTEAFF. The chain uses TRBV6-5 and TRBJ1-1; D is unresolved. The CDR3 has 16 residues. V lost 4 bases, J lost 4 bases, and 19 bases lay in between. CDR1 is MNHEY and CDR2 is SVGAGI in the germline V gene.

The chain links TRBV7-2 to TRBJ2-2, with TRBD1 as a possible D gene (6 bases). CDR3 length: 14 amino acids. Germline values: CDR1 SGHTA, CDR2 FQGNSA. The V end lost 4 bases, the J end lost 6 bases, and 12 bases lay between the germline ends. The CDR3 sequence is CASSSDRKPGELFF. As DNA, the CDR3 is TGTGCCAGCAGCTCGGACAGAAAGCCCGGGGAGCTGTTTTTT.

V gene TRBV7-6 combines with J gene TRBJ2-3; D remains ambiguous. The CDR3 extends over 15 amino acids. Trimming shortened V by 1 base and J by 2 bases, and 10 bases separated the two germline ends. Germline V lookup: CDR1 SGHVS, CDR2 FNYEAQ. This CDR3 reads CASSLGALFTDTQYF. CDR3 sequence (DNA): TGTGCCAGCAGCTTAGGGGCACTCTTCACAGATACGCAGTATTTT. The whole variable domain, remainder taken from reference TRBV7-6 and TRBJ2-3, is GAGVSQSPRYKVTKRGQDVALRCDPISGHVSLYWYRQALGQGPEFLTYFNYEAQQDKSGLPNDRFSAERPEGSISTLTIQRTEQRDSAMYRCASSLGALFTDTQYFGPGTRLTVL.

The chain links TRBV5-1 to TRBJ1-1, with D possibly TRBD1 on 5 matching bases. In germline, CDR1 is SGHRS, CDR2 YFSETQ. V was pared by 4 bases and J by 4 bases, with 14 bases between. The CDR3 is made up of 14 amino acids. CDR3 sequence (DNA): TGCGCCAGCAGCCCTGGGACTTCGGGCACTGAAGCTTTCTTT. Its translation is CASSPGTSGTEAFF.

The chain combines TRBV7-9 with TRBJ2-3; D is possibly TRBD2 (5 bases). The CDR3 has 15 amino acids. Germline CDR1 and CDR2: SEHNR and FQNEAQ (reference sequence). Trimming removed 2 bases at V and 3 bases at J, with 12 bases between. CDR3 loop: CASSLRSSQTDTQYF. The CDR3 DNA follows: TGTGCCAGCAGCTTAAGGTCTAGCCAGACAGATACGCAGTATTTT.

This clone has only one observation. The CDR3 region is CASSFGQYEQYF. CDR3 bases: TGTGCCAGCAGTTTTGGGCAGTACGAGCAGTACTTC. J is TRBJ2-7 and V is TRBV12-3 or TRBV12-4; D unclear. Trimming cost V 3 bases and J 4 bases, with 7 bases left between them. The CDR3 contains 12 residues.

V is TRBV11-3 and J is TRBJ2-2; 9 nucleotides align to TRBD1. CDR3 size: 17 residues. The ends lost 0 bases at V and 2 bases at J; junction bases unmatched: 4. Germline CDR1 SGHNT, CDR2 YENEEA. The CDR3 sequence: CASSLDTQGANTGELFF. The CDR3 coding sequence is TGTGCCAGCAGCTTAGACACACAGGGGGCTAACACCGGGGAGCTGTTTTTT. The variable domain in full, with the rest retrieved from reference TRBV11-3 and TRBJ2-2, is EAGVVQSPRYKIIEKKQPVAFWCNPISGHNTLYWYLQNLGQGPELLIRYENEEAVDDSQLPKDRFSAERLKGVDSTLKIQPAELGDSAVYLCASSLDTQGANTGELFFGEGSRLTVL.

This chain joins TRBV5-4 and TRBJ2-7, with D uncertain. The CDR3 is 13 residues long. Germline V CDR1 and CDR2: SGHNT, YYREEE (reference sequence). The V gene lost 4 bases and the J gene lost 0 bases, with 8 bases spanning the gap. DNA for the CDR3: TGTGCCAGCAGCCTGACTGTCTCCTACGAGCAGTACTTC. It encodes CASSLTVSYEQYF. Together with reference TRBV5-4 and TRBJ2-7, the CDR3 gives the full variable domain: ETGVTQSPTHLIKTRGQQVTLRCSSQSGHNTVSWYQQALGQGPQFIFQYYREEENGRGNFPPRFSGLQFPNYSSELNVNALELDDSALYLCASSLTVSYEQYFGPGTRLTVT.

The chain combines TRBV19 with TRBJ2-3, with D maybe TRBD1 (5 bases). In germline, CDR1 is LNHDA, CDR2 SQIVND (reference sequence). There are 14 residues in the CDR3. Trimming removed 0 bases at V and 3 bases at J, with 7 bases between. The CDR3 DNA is TGTGCCAGTAGTATAGATAGGGGAACAGATACGCAGTATTTT. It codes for CASSIDRGTDTQYF.

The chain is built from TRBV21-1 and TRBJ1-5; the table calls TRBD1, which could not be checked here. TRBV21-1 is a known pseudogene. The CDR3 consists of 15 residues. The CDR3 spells CASSPGGAGNQPQHF. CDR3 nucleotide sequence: TGTGCCAGCAGCCCGGGTGGGGCGGGCAATCAGCCCCAGCATTTT.

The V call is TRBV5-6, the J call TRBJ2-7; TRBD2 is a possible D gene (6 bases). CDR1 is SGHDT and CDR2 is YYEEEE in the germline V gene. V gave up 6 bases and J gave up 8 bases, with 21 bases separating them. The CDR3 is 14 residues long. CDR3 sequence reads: CASNPRGLAPQQYF. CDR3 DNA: TGTGCCAGCAACCCCCGGGGACTGGCCCCCCAGCAGTACTTC. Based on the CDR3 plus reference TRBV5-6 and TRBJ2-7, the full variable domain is DAGVTQSPTHLIKTRGQQVTLRCSPKSGHDTVSWYQQALGQGPQFIFQYYEEEERQRGNFPDRFSGHQFPNYSSELNVNALLLGDSALYLCASNPRGLAPQQYFGPGTRLTVT.

This CDR3 is CASSQEGAEAFF. CDR3 sequence (DNA): TGTGCCAGCAGTCAAGAGGGGGCTGAAGCTTTCTTT. This chain connects TRBV6-2 or TRBV6-3 to TRBJ1-1; possibly TRBD1 for D (6 bases). Germline V gene lookup returns CDR1 MNHEY and CDR2 SVGEGT. The V end lost 5 bases, the J end lost 6 bases, and 10 bases lay between the germline ends. The CDR3 is made up of 12 amino acids.

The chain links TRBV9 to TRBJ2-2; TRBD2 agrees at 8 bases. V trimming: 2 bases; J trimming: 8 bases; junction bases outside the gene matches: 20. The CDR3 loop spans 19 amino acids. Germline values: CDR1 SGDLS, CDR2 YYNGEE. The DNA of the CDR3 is TGTGCCAGCAGCGTTAGCCGGGGGGGCCGAAGCCGAAGACTGGGGGAGCTGTTTTTT. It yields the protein CASSVSRGGRSRRLGELFF.

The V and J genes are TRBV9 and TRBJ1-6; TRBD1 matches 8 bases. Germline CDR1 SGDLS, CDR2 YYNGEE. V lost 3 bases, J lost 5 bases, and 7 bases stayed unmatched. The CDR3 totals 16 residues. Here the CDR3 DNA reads TGTGCCAGCAGCGCCTATGGGACAGGCCATAATTCACCCCTCCACTTT. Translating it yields CASSAYGTGHNSPLHF.

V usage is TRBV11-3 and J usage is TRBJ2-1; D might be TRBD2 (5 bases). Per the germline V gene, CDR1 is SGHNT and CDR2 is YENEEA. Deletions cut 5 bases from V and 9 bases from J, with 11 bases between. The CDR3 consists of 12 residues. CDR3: CASSPGGGEQFF. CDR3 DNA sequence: TGTGCCAGCAGCCCCGGAGGCGGTGAGCAGTTCTTC. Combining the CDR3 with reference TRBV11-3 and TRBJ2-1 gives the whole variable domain EAGVVQSPRYKIIEKKQPVAFWCNPISGHNTLYWYLQNLGQGPELLIRYENEEAVDDSQLPKDRFSAERLKGVDSTLKIQPAELGDSAVYLCASSPGGGEQFFGPGTRLTVL.

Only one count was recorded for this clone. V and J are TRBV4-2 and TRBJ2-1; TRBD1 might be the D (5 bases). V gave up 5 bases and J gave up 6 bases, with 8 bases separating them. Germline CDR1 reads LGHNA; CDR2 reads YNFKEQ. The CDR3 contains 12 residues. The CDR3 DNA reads TGTGCCAGCAGCTATCAGGGCAATGAGCAGTTCTTC. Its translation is CASSYQGNEQFF.

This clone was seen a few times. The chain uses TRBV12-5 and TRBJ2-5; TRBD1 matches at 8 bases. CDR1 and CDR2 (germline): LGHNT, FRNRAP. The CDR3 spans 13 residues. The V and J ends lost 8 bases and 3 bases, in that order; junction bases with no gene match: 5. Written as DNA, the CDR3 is TGTGCTAGTAGACCGACAGGGGAAGAGACCCAGTACTTC. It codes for CASRPTGEETQYF.

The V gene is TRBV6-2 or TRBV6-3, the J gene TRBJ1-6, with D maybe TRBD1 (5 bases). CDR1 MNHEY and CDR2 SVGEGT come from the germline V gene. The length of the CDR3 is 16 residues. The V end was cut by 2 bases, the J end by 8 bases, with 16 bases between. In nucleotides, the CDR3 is TGTGCCAGCAGTTACCCTACACAGGCTTTTGATTCACCCCTCCACTTT. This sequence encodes CASSYPTQAFDSPLHF.

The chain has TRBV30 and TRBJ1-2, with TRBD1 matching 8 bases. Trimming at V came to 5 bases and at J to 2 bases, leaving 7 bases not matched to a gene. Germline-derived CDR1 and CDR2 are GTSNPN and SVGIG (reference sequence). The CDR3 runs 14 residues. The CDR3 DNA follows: TGTGCCTGGTCCGGGACAGGCAAAAACTATGGCTACACCTTC. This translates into CAWSGTGKNYGYTF.

CDR3 loop: CASSVFASGGPEFF. CDR3 coding DNA: TGTGCCAGCAGCGTATTCGCCAGCGGGGGTCCGGAGTTCTTC. The V and J genes are TRBV9 and TRBJ2-1, with 8 bases matching TRBD2. CDR3 length equals 14 residues. Germline CDR1 SGDLS, CDR2 YYNGEE. The V and J ends lost 1 base and 14 bases, in that order; junction bases with no gene match: 11.

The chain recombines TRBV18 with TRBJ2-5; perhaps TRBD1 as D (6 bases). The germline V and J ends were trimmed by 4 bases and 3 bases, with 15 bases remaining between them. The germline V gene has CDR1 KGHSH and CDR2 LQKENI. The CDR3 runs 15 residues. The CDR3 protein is CASSLGPGHKETQYF. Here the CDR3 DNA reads TGTGCCAGCTCACTAGGGCCGGGACATAAAGAGACCCAGTACTTC.

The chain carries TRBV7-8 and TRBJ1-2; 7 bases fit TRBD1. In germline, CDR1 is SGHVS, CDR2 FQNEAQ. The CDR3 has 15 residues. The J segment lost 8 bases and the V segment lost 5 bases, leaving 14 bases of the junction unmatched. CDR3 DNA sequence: TGTGCCAGCAGCGCGTTCGGCGGGACAGCCAAGGGCTACACCTTC. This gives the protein CASSAFGGTAKGYTF.

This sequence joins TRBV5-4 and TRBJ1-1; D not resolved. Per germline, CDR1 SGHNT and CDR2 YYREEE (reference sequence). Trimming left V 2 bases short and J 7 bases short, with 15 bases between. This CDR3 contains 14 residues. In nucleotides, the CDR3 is TGTGCCAGCAGCTTCGACCGAGGGAACGGTGAAGCTTTCTTT. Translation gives CASSFDRGNGEAFF.

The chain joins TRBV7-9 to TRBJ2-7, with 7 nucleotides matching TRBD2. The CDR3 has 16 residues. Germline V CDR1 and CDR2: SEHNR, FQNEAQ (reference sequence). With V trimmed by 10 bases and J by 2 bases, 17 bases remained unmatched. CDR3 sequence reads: CAIQPASGGTTYEQYF. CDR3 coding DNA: TGTGCCATTCAACCTGCCTCGGGGGGTACTACCTACGAGCAGTACTTC.

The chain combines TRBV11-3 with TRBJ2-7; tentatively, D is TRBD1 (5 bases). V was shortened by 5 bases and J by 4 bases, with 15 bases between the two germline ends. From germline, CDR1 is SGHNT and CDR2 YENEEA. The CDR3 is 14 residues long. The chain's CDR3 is CASSKKGRGYEQYF. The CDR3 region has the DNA TGTGCCAGCAGCAAAAAGGGTAGGGGATACGAGCAGTACTTC.

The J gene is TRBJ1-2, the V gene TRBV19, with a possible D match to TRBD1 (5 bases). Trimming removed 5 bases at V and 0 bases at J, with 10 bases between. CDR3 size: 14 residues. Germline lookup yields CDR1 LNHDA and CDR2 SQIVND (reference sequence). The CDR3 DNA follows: TGTGCCAGTAGTCGGGGGGTAGCTAACTATGGCTACACCTTC. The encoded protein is CASSRGVANYGYTF. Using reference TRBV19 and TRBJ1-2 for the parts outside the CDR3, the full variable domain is DGGITQSPKYLFRKEGQNVTLSCEQNLNHDAMYWYRQDPGQGLRLIYYSQIVNDFQKGDIAEGYSVSREKKESFPLTVTSAQKNPTAFYLCASSRGVANYGYTFGSGTRLTVV.